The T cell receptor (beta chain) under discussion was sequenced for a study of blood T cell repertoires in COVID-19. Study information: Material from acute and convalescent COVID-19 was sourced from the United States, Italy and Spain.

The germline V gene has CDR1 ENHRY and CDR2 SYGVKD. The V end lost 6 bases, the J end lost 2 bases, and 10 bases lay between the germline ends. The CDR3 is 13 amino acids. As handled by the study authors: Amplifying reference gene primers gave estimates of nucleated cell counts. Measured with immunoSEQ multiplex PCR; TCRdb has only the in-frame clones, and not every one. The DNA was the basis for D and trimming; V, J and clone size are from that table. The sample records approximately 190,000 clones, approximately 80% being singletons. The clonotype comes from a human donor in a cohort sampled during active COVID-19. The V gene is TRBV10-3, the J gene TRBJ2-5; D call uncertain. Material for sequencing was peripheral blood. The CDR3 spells CAIRSSVQETQYF. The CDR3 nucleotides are TGTGCCATCAGATCTAGTGTTCAAGAGACCCAGTACTTC.